A selection of T cell receptor beta chains follows, all from one sample in a study of control samples from healthy donors and cancer patients. Some clones are missing from TCRdb's copy, which holds only in-frame ones; the method was immunoSEQ multiplex PCR. The data contain some 100,000 clones, about nine tenths of them singletons. Material: blood. These receptors were collected from a human donor in good health. The donor label of this sample is uncertain. Both conserved end residues are part of each CDR3. The D gene is left open where the match is weak. Size tells how often a clone was seen (once, few, many) or the class of an expanded clone, and some rows leave it out.

j_call clone_size v_call d_call cdr3_nt cdr3_aa
TRBJ2-3 NA TRBV12-3/TRBV12-4 NA TGTGCCAGCAGTTTGTCTCCAGATACGCAGTATTTT CASSLSPDTQYF
TRBJ1-1 NA TRBV5-1 TRBD1 TGCGCCAGCAGCTCAGGACAGGACACTGAAGCTTTCTTT CASSSGQDTEAFF
TRBJ2-2 NA TRBV19 NA TGTGCCAGTTCCCAGCCCGGGGGAATCACCGGGGAGCTGTTTTTT CASSQPGGITGELFF
TRBJ1-6 once TRBV14 NA TGTGCCAGCAGCCACCCTCGGTCACCCCTCCACTTT CASSHPRSPLHF
TRBJ2-5 few TRBV15 TRBD1 TGTGCCACCCAACAGGGGGCGGAGACCCAGTACTTC CATQQGAETQYF
TRBJ1-1 NA TRBV27 NA TGTGCCAGCAGGCCGGGACACTTGAGTGTCGAAGCTTTCTTT CASRPGHLSVEAFF
TRBJ1-6 NA TRBV7-8 NA TGTGCCAGCAGCTTTCTTGGCCGCTCCTATAATTCACCCCTCCACTTT CASSFLGRSYNSPLHF
TRBJ1-1 NA TRBV6-1 TRBD1 TGTGCCAGCAGTGAGGGTCGACGACAGGGTCTTTTAATGAACACTGAAGCTTTCTTT CASSEGRRQGLLMNTEAFF
TRBJ2-3 once TRBV2 NA TGTGCCAGCAGTGAAGCAGGGGCGTTCACAGATAAGGCGTATTTT CASSEAGAFTDKAYF
TRBJ2-7 NA TRBV5-6 NA TGTGCCAGCAGCCCGGACCCAGCGGCGACCTACGAGCAGTACTTC CASSPDPAATYEQYF
TRBJ1-4 NA TRBV19 NA TGTGCCAGTAGTACCATCCCTGGACTAAGTAATGAAAAACTGTTTTTT CASSTIPGLSNEKLFF
TRBJ2-7 once TRBV6-5 TRBD2 TGTGCCAGCAGTTACGGAGCTAGCGGGGCCTCCTACGAGCAGTACTTC CASSYGASGASYEQYF
TRBJ2-2 NA TRBV9 NA TGTGCCAGCAGCGTAGCGGGGCAGCTCACCGGGGAGCTGTTTTTT CASSVAGQLTGELFF
TRBJ2-2 once TRBV19 TRBD1 TGTGCCAGTAGTACCAGGGGGATCAACACCGGGGAGCTGTTTTTT CASSTRGINTGELFF
TRBJ1-1 NA TRBV5-6 NA TGTGCCAGCAGCTTGGCCACCGGGGCTGAAGCTTTCTTT CASSLATGAEAFF
TRBJ1-3 NA TRBV6-5 NA TGTGCCAGCAGTTTCCCCGCAGGGAGGCCTGGAAACACCATATATTTT CASSFPAGRPGNTIYF
TRBJ2-6 NA TRBV20-1 NA TGCAGTGCTAGTGTGGGAGGAGGGGCCAACGTCCTGACTTTC CSASVGGGANVLTF
TRBJ1-4 NA TRBV12-3/TRBV12-4 NA TGTGCCAGCGGCGGCGATGAAAATGAAAAACTGTTTTTT CASGGDENEKLFF
TRBJ1-1 NA TRBV11-2 TRBD1 TGTGCCAGCAGCTTAGTACGAGGGGGCCGGGACACTGAAGCTTTCTTT CASSLVRGGRDTEAFF
TRBJ2-3 NA TRBV10-2 NA TGCGCCAGCAAATACGGAGAAGGAGATACGCAGTATTTT CASKYGEGDTQYF
TRBJ1-5 NA TRBV15 NA TGTGCCACCAGCAGAGATCTAGGGGCCAATCAGCCCCAGCATTTT CATSRDLGANQPQHF
TRBJ2-7 NA TRBV7-9 NA TGTGCCAGCAGCCGGACACTAAACTACGAGCAGTACTTC CASSRTLNYEQYF
TRBJ2-2 NA TRBV4-1 NA TGCGCCAGCAGCCAGACCCTTAGCGGACTAAACACCGGGGAGCTGTTTTTT CASSQTLSGLNTGELFF
TRBJ2-2 NA TRBV2 NA TGTGCCAGCAGAGAAACTCCGGGACGCAACACCGGGGAGCTGTTTTTT CASRETPGRNTGELFF
TRBJ2-2 NA TRBV7-2 NA TGTGCCAGCAGCTTAGCAGACCTTAACACCGGGGAGCTGTTTTTT CASSLADLNTGELFF
TRBJ2-5 NA TRBV29-1 TRBD1 TGCAGCGTTGAACCACTGGACAGGGCTAAAGAGACCCAGTACTTC CSVEPLDRAKETQYF
TRBJ1-2 NA TRBV2 NA TGTGCCAGCAGTGTAGAGGGCTCCGATCGGGGTGGCTACACCTTC CASSVEGSDRGGYTF
TRBJ2-6 NA TRBV2 NA TGTGCCAGCAGTGCCGATTGGAGAGCCGGGGCCAACGTCCTGACTTTC CASSADWRAGANVLTF
TRBJ2-1 NA TRBV2 NA TGTGCCAGCGGAGAGACAGAGCAGTTCTTC CASGETEQFF
TRBJ2-4 NA TRBV5-6 NA TGTGCCAGCAGCTTAGGGAGCACACGACTACAAAACATTCAGTACTTC CASSLGSTRLQNIQYF
TRBJ1-4 NA TRBV30 NA TGTGCCTGGAGTGGAGGGGCTAATGAAAAACTGTTTTTT CAWSGGANEKLFF
TRBJ1-2 once TRBV27 TRBD1 TGTGCCAGCGGAGGGGGGGTAGGGGACAGGGTGATCTATGGCTACACCTTC CASGGGVGDRVIYGYTF
TRBJ2-1 NA TRBV21-1 NA TGTGCAATCACGGGAAGTCCCCGGCGTAATGAGCAGTTCTTC CAITGSPRRNEQFF
TRBJ2-3 NA TRBV28 TRBD1 TGTGCCAGCAGTTCCCCCGGGACAGGTCGAGATACGCAGTATTTT CASSSPGTGRDTQYF
TRBJ2-5 NA TRBV7-6 NA TGTGCCAGCAGCTTAGGGGTCCAGGACGGAGAGACCCAGTACTTC CASSLGVQDGETQYF
TRBJ2-3 once TRBV27 NA TGTGCCAGCAGTTATGGCCCGGCCCTAACGGGAGATACGCAGTATTTT CASSYGPALTGDTQYF
TRBJ1-4 once TRBV7-9 TRBD1 TGTGCCAGCAGCTTGGGACAGGGGGCGGGTGAAAAACTGTTTTTT CASSLGQGAGEKLFF
TRBJ2-1 NA TRBV18 NA TGTGCCAGCTCACCTGGCAATGAGCAGTTCTTC CASSPGNEQFF
TRBJ1-2 NA TRBV7-9 NA TGTGCCAGCAGCTTAGCGGGGTCGTATGGATTTGGCTACACCTTC CASSLAGSYGFGYTF
TRBJ1-4 NA TRBV28 NA TGTGCCAGCAGCTGTCTCGAGGGACATTCTTGTGAAAAACTGTTTTTT CASSCLEGHSCEKLFF
TRBJ1-2 NA TRBV2 TRBD1 TGTGCCAGCAGTGATACACGACAGGGAGGGGGCTACACCTTC CASSDTRQGGGYTF
TRBJ2-1 once TRBV7-2 TRBD2 TGTGCCAGCAGTTCCGGGACTAGGGGCGGCAATGAGCAGTTCTTC CASSSGTRGGNEQFF
TRBJ2-3 few TRBV5-6 TRBD2 TGTGCCAGCAGCGTAGCGGGGGGGCCTCAAGATACGCAGTATTTT CASSVAGGPQDTQYF
TRBJ2-1 NA TRBV5-1 NA TGCGCCAGCAGGAGAAATCTAGGGGATGAGCAGTTCTTC CASRRNLGDEQFF
TRBJ2-7 NA TRBV30 TRBD1 TGTGCCTGGAGTGGGGACAGGGGGAGTGAGAGGCAGTACTTC CAWSGDRGSERQYF
TRBJ1-6 NA TRBV27 NA TGTGCCGCCAGAAGTAATAATTCACCCCTCCACTTT CAARSNNSPLHF